The T cell receptor (beta chain) described here comes from a study of CD8+CD57+ T cells in acquired aplastic anemia. Background on the study: CD4+ cell libraries from healthy donors averaged about 10 million reads.

The study, taken as a whole, reports: In CD8+ cells, Simpson's diversity showed no significant difference between patients and controls. Overlap between patients and controls comprised roughly 28 CD8+ CDR3 sequences.

According to the study, genomic DNA was the template for TCR beta VDJ and CDR3 profiling. TCRdb reprocessed the reads via MiXCR and lists one record per CDR3 protein. This sample yields about 190,000 distinct CDR3 sequences, of which approximately 49% are seen a single time; about 15% belongs to the top ten. V lost 5 bases and J lost 8, with 16 bases in between. Germline V gene data show CDR1 as MNHNY and CDR2 as SVGAGI (reference sequence). This CDR3 region has 13 residues. As concerns this clonotype: Its matching antigen is unknown. Just one base apart from a much larger clone, this may be a read error.

The genes are TRBV6-6 and TRBJ2-7, with D unresolved. What was sequenced was sorted CD4+, CD8+, or CD8+CD57+ T cells (not recorded which) from PBMCs. The sequence came from a human donor in good health, serving as a control. CDR3 in amino acids: CASSEDGQIKQYF. CDR3 bases: TGTGCCAGCAGTGAAGACGGGCAGATCAAGCAGTACTTC.